These 29 T cell receptor beta chains share one sample of origin, sequenced in a study of CDR3 diversity in severe acne (dated by TCRdb to the late 2010s). Libraries came from PCR. The sequencer listed for this sample is Illumina HiSeq 2000. In-frame beta chains were kept once TCRdb had trimmed the public reads at Q25 with fastp and called clones with MiXCR. A single entry per CDR3 protein holds the most common genes and DNA from its merged rows. The sample table shows more than 85,000 distinct CDR3 sequences, and 45% to 50% are seen once. 10% of the sample lies in the top ten. Sequenced sample: blood. The source is a male donor in good health, serving as a control.

This clonotype was counted only a few times. The chain uses TRBV20-1 and TRBJ2-7; D is uncertain. Per the germline V gene, CDR1 is DFQATT and CDR2 is SNEGSKA (reference sequence). With 3 bases removed from V and 5 bases from J, the gap between germline ends came to 11 bases. This CDR3 contains 12 residues. This chain's CDR3 is CSARGVSHEQYF. The CDR3 nucleotides are TGCAGTGCTAGGGGCGTTAGCCACGAGCAGTACTTC.

This clonotype was counted once. The gene calls are TRBV7-9 and TRBJ2-7, with a weak D call TRBD2 (6 bases). With 5 bases removed from V and 2 bases from J, the gap between germline ends came to 13 bases. The CDR3 contains 14 residues. CDR1 SEHNR and CDR2 FQNEAQ come from the germline V gene (reference sequence). CDR3 residues: CASSGPGGAYEQYF. In nucleotides, the CDR3 is TGTGCCAGCAGCGGACCAGGAGGGGCCTACGAGCAGTACTTC.

The table lists this clonotype with many counts. The CDR3 DNA reads TGTGCCAGTAGTCCCGCTAGCGGGGCTAGCACAGATACGCAGTATTTT. It encodes CASSPASGASTDTQYF. The chain combines TRBV19 with TRBJ2-3; 9 positions match TRBD2. J lost 0 bases, V lost 5 bases, and 6 bases had no gene match. Germline V gives CDR1 LNHDA, CDR2 SQIVND (reference sequence). The CDR3 has 16 amino acids.

This clonotype was observed a handful of times. This chain joins TRBV7-9 and TRBJ2-2; D is unclear. CDR1 and CDR2 (germline): SEHNR, FQNEAQ (reference sequence). V was trimmed by 6 bases and J by 6 bases, leaving 11 bases between them. The CDR3 covers 13 residues. The CDR3 region is CASRVRVAGELFF. CDR3 DNA: TGTGCCAGCAGGGTTCGGGTAGCCGGGGAGCTGTTTTTT.

This rearrangement joins TRBV7-6 to TRBJ2-7; TRBD1 aligns across 7 bases. Germline loops: CDR1 SGHVS, CDR2 FNYEAQ. V gave up 6 bases and J gave up 3 bases; unmatched junction bases: 11. The CDR3 spans 15 residues. The CDR3, as DNA: TGTGCCAGCAGTCCGACACCGGGACAGATCTACGAGCAGTACTTC. Translating gives CASSPTPGQIYEQYF.

This clonotype was seen more than once but under ten times. The V gene is TRBV7-8, the J gene TRBJ1-2; D not resolved. V shed 5 bases and J shed 6 bases, with 13 bases lying between them. The CDR3 spans 13 residues. In germline, CDR1 is SGHVS, CDR2 FQNEAQ. The CDR3 DNA is TGTGCCAGCAGCCCGTACCTGAACGATGGCTACACCTTC. This translates into CASSPYLNDGYTF.

This clonotype was recorded many times. V and J are TRBV27 and TRBJ1-1; D possibly corresponds to TRBD1 (6 bases). Germline CDR1 MNHEY, CDR2 SMNVEV (reference sequence). V shed 2 bases and J shed 3 bases, with 10 bases lying between them. This CDR3 contains 14 residues. For the CDR3, the DNA is TGTGCCAGCAGTTTAGTTTCAGGGGACACTGAAGCTTTCTTT. Translating it yields CASSLVSGDTEAFF.

By proportion, this clonotype is medium-sized. The chain combines TRBV20-1 with TRBJ1-1; D is ambiguous. In germline, CDR1 is DFQATT, CDR2 SNEGSKA (reference sequence). V was shortened by 3 bases and J by 8 bases, with 19 bases between the two germline ends. The CDR3 is 14 residues long. The CDR3 spells CSASIGKGGHEAFF. The CDR3 nucleotides read TGCAGTGCTAGTATTGGGAAAGGAGGTCACGAAGCTTTCTTT.

This clonotype was seen a handful of times. The chain recombines TRBV20-1 with TRBJ1-5, with D hard to call. The CDR3 is 14 amino acids. Germline values: CDR1 DFQATT, CDR2 SNEGSKA (reference sequence). V was shortened by 1 base and J by 5 bases, with 12 bases between the two germline ends. CDR3 bases: TGCAGTGCTAGAGGTACGGAACTCTATCAGCCCCAGCATTTT. Protein: CSARGTELYQPQHF.

The chain employs TRBV9 and TRBJ2-5; 8 bases line up with TRBD2. Germline trimming cut 3 bases from V and 2 bases from J; bases unmatched to any gene: 9. Germline V gene sequence: CDR1 SGDLS, CDR2 YYNGEE. This CDR3 has 16 residues. The CDR3 DNA follows: TGTGCCAGCAGCGGGGGTGGCGGGGGGTTTCAAGAGACCCAGTACTTC. It codes for CASSGGGGGFQETQYF.

CDR3 coding DNA: TGTGCCAGCAGCCTTAGCGGGCAAGAGACCCAGTACTTC. Its protein is CASSLSGQETQYF. V is TRBV3-1 and J is TRBJ2-5; 7 nucleotides align to TRBD2. This CDR3 spans 13 amino acids. From germline, CDR1 is LGHDT and CDR2 YNNKEL (reference sequence). V was pared by 4 bases and J by 2 bases, with 1 base of the junction left unmatched.

This clonotype was seen many times. The chain combines TRBV30 with TRBJ1-6, with 7 positions matching TRBD1. The CDR3 runs to 15 residues. V lost 4 bases, J lost 7 bases, and 10 bases stayed unmatched. Per the germline V gene, CDR1 is GTSNPN and CDR2 is SVGIG (reference sequence). The CDR3 spells CAWTQTGNANSPLHF. The CDR3 DNA reads as TGTGCCTGGACCCAGACAGGGAATGCCAATTCACCCCTCCACTTT.

This clonotype has ten or more counts. J is TRBJ1-2 and V is TRBV20-1, with D hard to call. Trimming removed 6 bases at V and 4 bases at J, with 12 bases between. Germline V CDR1 and CDR2: DFQATT, SNEGSKA (reference sequence). The CDR3 is 12 residues long. The CDR3, as DNA: TGCAGTGCCCAGCCCTTAGGCTATGGCTACACCTTC. Its translation: CSAQPLGYGYTF.

To note about this clonotype: At one end the junction does not follow the germline gene, possibly because of a read error. The rearrangement joins TRBV24-1 to TRBJ2-2; D may be TRBD1 (6 bases). The CDR3 totals 16 residues. Per the germline V gene, CDR1 is KGHDR and CDR2 is SFDVKD. The CDR3 DNA follows: TGTGCCACCAGTGATATCTACAGGGAGAACACCGGGGAGCTAATTTTT. Its translation is CATSDIYRENTGELIF.

V usage is TRBV7-8 and J usage is TRBJ2-7; D is ambiguous. The CDR3 runs to 13 residues. Germline V CDR1 and CDR2: SGHVS, FQNEAQ. Trimming left V 5 bases short and J 7 bases short, with 15 bases between. The CDR3 DNA is TGTGCCAGCAGCGAGAGCGCCAGGTGGGAGCAGTACTTC. This gives the protein CASSESARWEQYF.

As to this clonotype: A read error is possible here, since a much larger clone lies one base away. The gene calls are TRBV6-5 and TRBJ2-7, with TRBD1 as a possible D gene (6 bases). Per the germline V gene, CDR1 is MNHEY and CDR2 is SVGAGI. The CDR3 is 14 residues long. The CDR3 DNA reads as TGTACCAGCAGTATTACAGGGTACTCCTACGAGCAGTACTTC. Encoded protein: CTSSITGYSYEQYF.

Comments on this clonotype: Because the CDR3's place on the DNA is in doubt, the DNA is left out and the CDR3 is given as listed by TCRdb. The chain has TRBV7-9 and TRBJ2-2; the table's D call of TRBD1 was not tested on the DNA. The CDR3 is made up of 18 amino acids, end residues included. The V gene's germline CDR1 is SEHNR and CDR2 FQNEAQ (reference sequence). This chain's CDR3 is CASSRDNTYEQYFGELFF.

Regarding this clonotype: One junction end disagrees with the germline gene, perhaps due to a read error. The CDR3 DNA is TGTGCCAGCAGTGAACGGGAATTTAATGAAAAACTGTTTTTT. The encoded protein is CASSEREFNEKLFF. The rearrangement uses TRBV10-3 and TRBJ1-4; D not resolved. This CDR3 has 14 amino acids. The V gene's germline CDR1 is ENHRY and CDR2 SYGVKD.

Ten or more counts support this clonotype. The gene calls are TRBV12-5 and TRBJ2-3; maybe TRBD2 (6 bases). V gave up 7 bases and J gave up 5 bases, with 10 bases separating them. The CDR3 has 12 residues. From germline, CDR1 is LGHNT and CDR2 FRNRAP. CDR3 loop: CASAGRGDTQYF. The CDR3 region has the DNA TGTGCTAGTGCCGGGAGAGGAGATACGCAGTATTTT.

V is TRBV20-1 and J is TRBJ2-5; 10 bases fit TRBD2. The CDR3 is made up of 14 amino acids. V gave up 0 bases and J gave up 4 bases; unmatched junction bases: 2. Germline-derived CDR1 and CDR2 are DFQATT and SNEGSKA (reference sequence). The CDR3 loop reads CSARDLAGGETQYF. The CDR3, as DNA: TGCAGTGCTAGAGATTTAGCGGGAGGAGAGACCCAGTACTTC.

This chain uses TRBV20-1 with TRBJ1-1, with D possibly matching TRBD1 (5 bases). V lost 5 bases and J 4 bases, leaving 23 bases between the germline ends. Germline V gene sequence: CDR1 DFQATT, CDR2 SNEGSKA (reference sequence). The CDR3 has 16 amino acids. CDR3 amino acids: CSAPRRVTGAGTEAFF. CDR3 bases: TGCAGTGCTCCCCGGAGGGTAACTGGGGCTGGCACTGAAGCTTTCTTT.

This clonotype was found a few times. The rearrangement joins TRBV24-1 to TRBJ1-1; D may be TRBD1 (5 bases). CDR1 and CDR2 (germline): KGHDR, SFDVKD. The V end lost 12 bases, the J end lost 6 bases, and 19 bases lay between the germline ends. The CDR3 covers 13 residues. This chain's CDR3 is CASLREGLAEAFF. The CDR3 bases are TGTGCCTCATTAAGAGAGGGGCTGGCTGAAGCTTTCTTT.

This chain connects TRBV5-1 to TRBJ1-6; a weak D match, TRBD1 (5 bases). Germline V gene sequence: CDR1 SGHRS, CDR2 YFSETQ. Trimming pared 6 bases from V and 8 bases from J, leaving 15 bases between. The CDR3 contains 14 residues. The CDR3 DNA reads as TGCGCCAGCAACTTTGACAGTCCCCATTCACCCCTCCACTTT. This sequence encodes CASNFDSPHSPLHF.

V gene TRBV2 combines with J gene TRBJ2-7; D unclear. Germline V gives CDR1 SNHLY, CDR2 FYNNEI. Trimming cost V 0 bases and J 3 bases, with 6 bases left between them. The CDR3 contains 13 residues. CDR3 nucleotide sequence: TGTGCCAGCAGTGAAGCGTTTCTCTACGAGCAGTACTTC. Amino acids: CASSEAFLYEQYF.

CDR3 sequence reads: CSARDPLAGEIVHEQYF. The CDR3 DNA reads TGCAGTGCTAGAGATCCCCTAGCGGGAGAAATCGTCCACGAGCAGTACTTC. V and J are TRBV20-1 and TRBJ2-7; 10 bases are a match to TRBD2. Germline V gene sequence: CDR1 DFQATT, CDR2 SNEGSKA (reference sequence). This CDR3 region has 17 residues. The V gene end was trimmed by 0 bases and the J gene end by 5 bases; junction bases not matched to a gene: 13.

The table lists this clonotype with many counts. This chain joins TRBV19 and TRBJ1-5; D is possibly TRBD1 (5 bases). V was shortened by 2 bases and J by 6 bases, with 11 bases between the two germline ends. Germline CDR1 is LNHDA and CDR2 is SQIVND (reference sequence). The CDR3 loop spans 14 amino acids. The CDR3 nucleotides are TGTGCCAGTAGTATAAGCGGGGGAGGTCAGCCCCAGCATTTT. Translated, it gives CASSISGGGQPQHF.

A few counts support this clonotype. The chain combines TRBV7-6 with TRBJ2-5; 14 nucleotides align to TRBD2. CDR3 length: 16 residues. Germline loops: CDR1 SGHVS, CDR2 FNYEAQ. V was clipped by 1 base and J by 4 bases; unmatched bases: 2. This chain's CDR3 is CASSLGLAGGRETQYF. The CDR3 DNA reads as TGTGCCAGCAGCTTAGGACTAGCGGGGGGGCGAGAGACCCAGTACTTC.

This clonotype appeared a few times. This chain joins TRBV4-1 and TRBJ2-7; possible D gene TRBD2, 5 bases. V was clipped by 1 base and J by 5 bases, with 15 bases between them. Per the germline V gene, CDR1 is MGHRA and CDR2 is YSYEKL. This CDR3 contains 15 residues. DNA of the CDR3: TGCGCCAGCAGCCAAGCTTTGGCTAGTAGCGACGAGCAGTACTTC. Translated, it gives CASSQALASSDEQYF.

The chain carries TRBV25-1 and TRBJ2-7, with TRBD1 as a possible D gene (6 bases). This CDR3 is 14 amino acids long. Germline loops: CDR1 MGHDK, CDR2 SYGVNS. The ends were cut back, 7 bases at V and 3 bases at J, with 16 bases in the middle. CDR3 sequence (DNA): TGTGCCAGCACCCCGAGCCGGGACAACTACGAGCAGTACTTC. This codes for CASTPSRDNYEQYF.